These 31 T cell receptor beta chains came from one sample sequenced in a study of shared clonotypes between healthy human individuals. Assay: immunoSEQ multiplex PCR; the TCRdb copy retains only in-frame clones and omits some. The data contain more than 550,000 clones, approximately 77% of them singletons. Sequenced material: memory CD4+ T cells sorted from blood. As for subset: CD45RA-negative fraction. The receptors come from a woman in her thirties in good health.

This clone was counted only a few times. The chain combines TRBV7-6 with TRBJ2-4; 9 nucleotides match TRBD1. Trimming took 6 bases from V and 9 from J; bases not matched to a gene: 9. Germline V lookup: CDR1 SGHVS, CDR2 FNYEAQ. The CDR3 length is 14 residues. The CDR3 loop is CASSPGTGSVIQYF. The DNA of the CDR3 is TGTGCCAGCAGTCCCGGGACAGGGTCGGTCATTCAGTACTTC. Together with reference TRBV7-6 and TRBJ2-4, the CDR3 gives the full variable domain: GAGVSQSPRYKVTKRGQDVALRCDPISGHVSLYWYRQALGQGPEFLTYFNYEAQQDKSGLPNDRFSAERPEGSISTLTIQRTEQRDSAMYRCASSPGTGSVIQYFGAGTRLSVL.

The chain has TRBV2 and TRBJ2-7; 7 bases are shared with TRBD2. The CDR3 runs to 16 residues. Germline V gives CDR1 SNHLY, CDR2 FYNNEI. Trimming cost V 6 bases and J 1 base; bases outside gene matches: 12. This CDR3 reads CASSSPGHGGSYEQYF. The CDR3 coding sequence is TGTGCCAGCAGCTCACCCGGCCACGGGGGGTCCTACGAGCAGTACTTC. The complete variable domain, with remaining parts taken from reference TRBV2 and TRBJ2-7, reads EPEVTQTPSHQVTQMGQEVILRCVPISNHLYFYWYRQILGQKVEFLVSFYNNEISEKSEIFDDQFSVERPDGSNFTLKIRSTKLEDSAMYFCASSSPGHGGSYEQYFGPGTRLTVT.

This clone was counted a few times. V gene TRBV19 combines with J gene TRBJ1-5; D unclear. Germline V CDR1 and CDR2: LNHDA, SQIVND (reference sequence). V lost 8 bases and J 9 bases, leaving 11 bases between the germline ends. The CDR3 is 11 amino acids. The CDR3 sequence is CASGPIWPQHF. Here the CDR3 DNA reads TGTGCCAGTGGCCCCATTTGGCCCCAGCATTTT.

V usage is TRBV5-1 and J usage is TRBJ2-7; 7 bases match TRBD1. The germline V gene has CDR1 SGHRS and CDR2 YFSETQ. This CDR3 is 14 amino acids long. V lost 1 base to trimming and J lost 2 bases; unmatched junction nucleotides: 3. The CDR3 bases are TGCGCCAGCAGCTTGACAGGGGCAGCCTACGAGCAGTACTTC. The encoded protein is CASSLTGAAYEQYF.

This chain joins TRBV15 and TRBJ2-7; tentative D call: TRBD1 (5 bases). Germline V lookup: CDR1 LNHNV, CDR2 YYDKDF (reference sequence). Trimming stripped 5 bases from V and 2 bases from J, with 10 bases between. There are 13 residues in the CDR3. The CDR3: CATSLDRPYEQYF. CDR3 in DNA: TGTGCCACCAGCCTAGACAGACCCTACGAGCAGTACTTC.

In this sample, this clone turned up many times. The V gene is TRBV19, the J gene TRBJ1-2; 10 nucleotides line up with TRBD1. This CDR3 has 17 residues. The ends lost 7 bases at V and 2 bases at J; junction bases unmatched: 13. Germline CDR1 reads LNHDA; CDR2 reads SQIVND (reference sequence). The CDR3 reads CASTFLSTGQGNYGYTF. The DNA for the CDR3 is TGTGCCAGTACCTTTCTGAGCACGGGACAGGGGAACTATGGCTACACCTTC.

As concerns this clone: At one end, the junction sequence differs from germline, possibly due to a read error. The rearrangement uses TRBV28 and TRBJ2-7, with 12 nucleotides matching TRBD2. This CDR3 has 17 residues. Germline CDR1 MDHEN, CDR2 SYDVKM. The CDR3 loop is CASSSTTSGSNSHEQYF. The CDR3 DNA is TGTGCCAGCAGTTCGACGACTAGCGGGAGTAACTCCCACGAGCAGTACTTC.

The V gene is TRBV4-1, the J gene TRBJ1-2; TRBD1 agrees at 8 bases. With 0 bases clipped from V and 0 bases from J, the junction kept 0 bases outside the gene matches. There are 15 residues in the CDR3. The germline V gene has CDR1 MGHRA and CDR2 YSYEKL. This chain's CDR3 is CASSQEQGANYGYTF. The CDR3 DNA follows: TGCGCCAGCAGCCAAGAACAGGGGGCTAACTATGGCTACACCTTC.

The genes are TRBV2 and TRBJ2-7; D is undetermined. The V and J ends lost 7 bases and 2 bases respectively, with 6 bases between them. This CDR3 is 11 amino acids long. The germline CDR1 and CDR2 sequences are SNHLY and FYNNEI. CDR3 nucleotides: TGTGCCAGCACTGAGGCCTACGAGCAGTACTTC. Its protein product is CASTEAYEQYF.

The chain joins TRBV11-2 to TRBJ2-5, with D perhaps given as TRBD1 or TRBD2 (5 bases each). Trimming removed 0 bases from V and 7 bases from J, with 21 bases in between. Per the germline V gene, CDR1 is SGHAT and CDR2 is FQNNGV. This CDR3 comprises 17 residues. CDR3 in DNA: TGTGCCAGCAGCTTAGACTCCCCGGGGCTTAAAGGAGGGACCCAGTACTTC. Protein sequence: CASSLDSPGLKGGTQYF.

This clone was detected only once. The J gene is TRBJ2-6, the V gene TRBV29-1; D is ambiguous. Looked up from germline, CDR1 is SQVTM and CDR2 is ANQGSEA. V was shortened by 2 bases and J by 0 bases, with 11 bases between the two germline ends. CDR3 length equals 16 residues. The DNA of the CDR3 is TGCAGCGTTGAAAGGGTGTCCCTCTCTGGGGCCAACGTCCTGACTTTC. As protein: CSVERVSLSGANVLTF.

The rearrangement joins TRBV7-3 to TRBJ2-3; D ambiguous. Per the germline V gene, CDR1 is SGHTA and CDR2 is FQGTGA. The CDR3 consists of 15 residues. V lost 2 bases to trimming and J lost 2 bases, with 11 bases between them. The CDR3 DNA follows: TGTGCCAGCAGCTTACGGCCCACCTACACAGATACGCAGTATTTT. Its protein product is CASSLRPTYTDTQYF.

The chain recombines TRBV29-1 with TRBJ2-6; tentatively, D is TRBD1 or TRBD2 (5 bases each). The CDR3 totals 12 residues. The V and J ends lost 5 bases and 4 bases respectively, with 6 bases between them. The germline V gene has CDR1 SQVTM and CDR2 ANQGSEA. CDR3 coding DNA: TGCAGCGTTAGGGACGGGGCCAACGTCCTGACTTTC. Translation gives CSVRDGANVLTF.

V usage is TRBV28 and J usage is TRBJ1-5, with TRBD1 matching 8 bases. CDR1 and CDR2 from the germline V gene are MDHEN and SYDVKM. The ends lost 3 bases at V and 2 bases at J; junction bases unmatched: 15. The CDR3 consists of 19 residues. The CDR3 DNA reads TGTGCCAGCAGTTTGGGGGCCGGGACAGGTTTTAGGGGCAATCAGCCCCAGCATTTT. Amino acids: CASSLGAGTGFRGNQPQHF.

The CDR3 protein is CASSRSVQAAGYTF. The CDR3 region has the DNA TGCGCCAGCAGCCGCTCCGTGCAGGCGGCAGGCTACACCTTC. V is TRBV5-1 and J is TRBJ1-2; D is uncertain. Germline V CDR1 and CDR2: SGHRS, YFSETQ. The CDR3 is 14 amino acids. Trimming left V 4 bases short and J 8 bases short, with 18 bases between.

This clone was counted a few times. V gene TRBV27 combines with J gene TRBJ2-1; tentatively, D is TRBD2 (6 bases). Trimming left V 8 bases short and J 7 bases short, with 18 bases between. The germline V gene has CDR1 MNHEY and CDR2 SMNVEV (reference sequence). This CDR3 is 14 amino acids long. The CDR3 protein is CASSRLEGGNEQFF. In DNA, the CDR3 is TGTGCCAGCTCGAGACTGGAAGGAGGGAATGAGCAGTTCTTC.

The CDR3: CASSPQGLAGTDTQYF. For the CDR3, the DNA is TGCGCCAGCAGCCCGCAGGGACTAGCGGGCACAGATACGCAGTATTTT. The chain employs TRBV5-1 and TRBJ2-3, with TRBD2 identical over 11 bases. V gave up 4 bases and J gave up 1 base; unmatched junction bases: 5. The CDR3 length is 16 residues. CDR1 is SGHRS and CDR2 is YFSETQ in the germline V gene. Full variable domain (missing parts from reference TRBV5-1 and TRBJ2-3): KAGVTQTPRYLIKTRGQQVTLSCSPISGHRSVSWYQQTPGQGLQFLFEYFSETQRNKGNFPGRFSGRQFSNSRSEMNVSTLELGDSALYLCASSPQGLAGTDTQYFGPGTRLTVL.

The chain recombines TRBV7-2 with TRBJ2-1; TRBD2 matches 8 bases. CDR1 is SGHTA, CDR2 FQGNSA, per germline. Losses at the gene ends were 6 bases for V and 4 bases for J; bases not matched to a gene: 5. The CDR3 has 14 residues. The CDR3 loop is CASRAGVRYNEQFF. The CDR3 coding sequence is TGTGCCAGCAGAGCGGGAGTGAGATACAATGAGCAGTTCTTC.

This chain connects TRBV18 to TRBJ2-7, with 7 bases that match TRBD1. CDR1 is KGHSH, CDR2 LQKENI, per germline. J gave up 4 bases and V 0 bases, and 6 bases lay outside the gene matches. This CDR3 contains 15 residues. CDR3 sequence: CASSPPGQKGYEQYF. Here the CDR3 DNA reads TGTGCCAGCTCACCACCGGGACAGAAGGGGTACGAGCAGTACTTC.

The chain joins TRBV9 to TRBJ2-1; TRBD2 matches 8 bases. The CDR3 extends over 15 amino acids. J lost 9 bases, V lost 0 bases, and 8 bases had no gene match. Germline-derived CDR1 and CDR2 are SGDLS and YYNGEE. The CDR3 reads CASSVGLAGLVEQFF. The CDR3 nucleotides are TGTGCCAGCAGCGTAGGCCTAGCGGGCCTCGTTGAGCAGTTCTTC.

The V call is TRBV27, the J call TRBJ2-7, with a weak D call TRBD1 (7 bases). The CDR3 totals 14 residues. V was clipped by 6 bases and J by 7 bases, with 19 bases between them. Germline loops: CDR1 MNHEY, CDR2 SMNVEV (reference sequence). In DNA, the CDR3 is TGTGCCAGCAGCCCACGCAGGGGGGCGGGTGAGCAGTACTTC. Translated, it gives CASSPRRGAGEQYF.

This sequence joins TRBV15 and TRBJ2-7; 11 bases are a match to TRBD2. This CDR3 has 17 residues. CDR1 and CDR2 (germline): LNHNV, YYDKDF (reference sequence). Trimming at V came to 1 base and at J to 1 base, leaving 6 bases not matched to a gene. In DNA, the CDR3 is TGTGCCACCAGCAGAGCCCTGGGGACTAGCGGATCCTACGAGCAGTACTTC. As protein: CATSRALGTSGSYEQYF.

Concerning this clone itself: One end of the junction varies from germline; a read error may be responsible. The V call is TRBV5-4, the J call TRBJ2-2; TRBD1 aligns across 7 bases. The germline V gene has CDR1 SGHNT and CDR2 YYREEE (reference sequence). CDR3 length: 15 amino acids. CDR3 in DNA: TGTGCCAGCAGATTGGGACAGACCAACACCGGGGAGCTGTTTTTT. It codes for CASRLGQTNTGELFF.

This clone was counted a few times. This chain uses TRBV7-9 with TRBJ2-1; possibly TRBD2 for D (6 bases). Trimming removed 1 base from V and 9 bases from J, with 16 bases in between. Germline assignment: CDR1 SEHNR and CDR2 FQNEAQ (reference sequence). The CDR3 runs 15 residues. CDR3 nucleotides: TGTGCCAGCAGCTTAGGACTAGATGGGCATACTGAGCAGTTCTTC. As protein: CASSLGLDGHTEQFF. Using reference TRBV7-9 and TRBJ2-1 for the parts outside the CDR3, the full variable domain is DTGVSQNPRHKITKRGQNVTFRCDPISEHNRLYWYRQTLGQGPEFLTYFQNEAQLEKSRLLSDRFSAERPKGSFSTLEIQRTEQGDSAMYLCASSLGLDGHTEQFFGPGTRLTVL.

This clone is a singleton in its sample. V gene TRBV28 combines with J gene TRBJ2-7; TRBD1 might be the D (6 bases). V dropped 6 bases and J dropped 4 bases, with 16 bases sitting between them. The CDR3 contains 14 residues. Per germline, CDR1 MDHEN and CDR2 SYDVKM. The CDR3 reads CASRVAGAKYEQYF. In DNA, the CDR3 is TGTGCCAGCAGGGTGGCAGGGGCGAAATACGAGCAGTACTTC. The full variable domain, with the rest looked up from reference TRBV28 and TRBJ2-7, is DVKVTQSSRYLVKRTGEKVFLECVQDMDHENMFWYRQDPGLGLRLIYFSYDVKMKEKGDIPEGYSVSREKKERFSLILESASTNQTSMYLCASRVAGAKYEQYFGPGTRLTVT.

This clone came up a few times. This chain links TRBV28 with TRBJ2-1; tentatively, D is TRBD2 (6 bases). The V gene lost 7 bases and the J gene lost 8 bases, with 9 bases spanning the gap. The CDR3 spans 11 residues. Germline V gene sequence: CDR1 MDHEN, CDR2 SYDVKM. DNA for the CDR3: TGTGCCAGCACTAGCGTCCATGAGCAGTTCTTC. This sequence encodes CASTSVHEQFF.

This clone has just a few counts. CDR3 residues: CASSSGTSLGTQYF. The CDR3, as DNA: TGCGCCAGCAGCTCCGGGACTAGCCTGGGTACGCAGTATTTT. The genes are TRBV5-1 and TRBJ2-3; 9 nucleotides match TRBD2. This CDR3 spans 14 amino acids. Germline V gene data show CDR1 as SGHRS and CDR2 as YFSETQ. Losses at the gene ends were 3 bases for V and 8 bases for J; bases not matched to a gene: 7.

This chain connects TRBV28 to TRBJ2-7; 15 nucleotides agree with TRBD2. Trimming at V came to 7 bases and at J to 5 bases, leaving 9 bases not matched to a gene. CDR1 is MDHEN, CDR2 SYDVKM, per germline. The CDR3 has 16 amino acids. The CDR3: CASTPGTSGRSHEQYF. CDR3 nucleotides: TGTGCCAGCACTCCCGGGACTAGCGGGAGGTCTCACGAGCAGTACTTC.

This clone has just one count. The rearrangement uses TRBV7-9 and TRBJ2-7; D remains ambiguous. The germline V gene has CDR1 SEHNR and CDR2 FQNEAQ (reference sequence). This CDR3 contains 15 residues. V was shortened by 2 bases and J by 0 bases, with 11 bases between the two germline ends. The CDR3 DNA reads TGTGCCAGCAGCTTAAGTGGGGTCAGCTCCTACGAGCAGTACTTC. It specifies CASSLSGVSSYEQYF. The complete variable domain, with remaining parts taken from reference TRBV7-9 and TRBJ2-7, reads DTGVSQNPRHKITKRGQNVTFRCDPISEHNRLYWYRQTLGQGPEFLTYFQNEAQLEKSRLLSDRFSAERPKGSFSTLEIQRTEQGDSAMYLCASSLSGVSSYEQYFGPGTRLTVT.

This clone was counted only a few times. The chain is built from TRBV12-2 and TRBJ2-2; the table assigns TRBD1, which was not confirmed against the DNA. TRBV12-2 is a documented pseudogene. CDR3 length equals 15 residues. For the CDR3, the DNA is TGTGCAAGCCGGTGGGGGCCCCCGAACACCGGGGAGCTGTTTTTT. This gives the protein CASRWGPPNTGELFF.

The chain couples TRBV11-3 to TRBJ2-2; perhaps TRBD2 as D (7 bases). The CDR3 covers 16 residues. The V gene's germline CDR1 is SGHNT and CDR2 YENEEA. V shed 5 bases and J shed 5 bases, with 18 bases lying between them. CDR3 residues: CASSPGEGRGTGELFF. DNA for the CDR3: TGTGCCAGCAGCCCAGGGGAGGGCCGGGGAACCGGGGAGCTGTTTTTT. The full variable domain, its missing parts supplied by reference TRBV11-3 and TRBJ2-2, is EAGVVQSPRYKIIEKKQPVAFWCNPISGHNTLYWYLQNLGQGPELLIRYENEEAVDDSQLPKDRFSAERLKGVDSTLKIQPAELGDSAVYLCASSPGEGRGTGELFFGEGSRLTVL.